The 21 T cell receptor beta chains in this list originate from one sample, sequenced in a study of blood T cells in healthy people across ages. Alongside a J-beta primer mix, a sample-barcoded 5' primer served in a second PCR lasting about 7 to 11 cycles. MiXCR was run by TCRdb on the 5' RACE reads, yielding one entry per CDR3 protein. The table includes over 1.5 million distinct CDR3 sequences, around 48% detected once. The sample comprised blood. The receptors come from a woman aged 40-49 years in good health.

CDR3 region: CASSLAPLAGETQYF. CDR3 in DNA: TGTGCCAGCAGCTTAGCTCCTTTGGCAGGGGAGACCCAGTACTTC. The V call is TRBV7-6, the J call TRBJ2-4, with TRBD1 as a possible D gene (5 bases). TRBJ2-5 matches the DNA end more closely, so the J call is doubtful. The CDR3 runs to 15 residues. CDR1 is SGHVS, CDR2 FNYEAQ, per germline.

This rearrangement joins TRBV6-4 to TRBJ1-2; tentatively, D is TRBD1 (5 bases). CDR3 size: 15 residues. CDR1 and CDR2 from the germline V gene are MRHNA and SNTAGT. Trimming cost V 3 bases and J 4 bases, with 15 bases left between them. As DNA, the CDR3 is TGTGCCAGCAGTGATCTGGCAGGGTCCCCCTATGGCTACACCTTC. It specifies CASSDLAGSPYGYTF.

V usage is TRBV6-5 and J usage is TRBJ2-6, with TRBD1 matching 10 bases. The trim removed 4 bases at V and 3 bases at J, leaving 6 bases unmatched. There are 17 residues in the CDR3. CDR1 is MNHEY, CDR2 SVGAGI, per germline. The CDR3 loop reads CASSSGQGMYGANVLTF. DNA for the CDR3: TGTGCCAGCAGTTCGGGACAGGGGATGTATGGGGCCAACGTCCTGACTTTC.

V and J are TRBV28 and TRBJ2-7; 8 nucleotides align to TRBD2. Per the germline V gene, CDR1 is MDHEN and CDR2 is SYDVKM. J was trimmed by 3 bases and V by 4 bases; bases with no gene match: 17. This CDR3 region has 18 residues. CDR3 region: CASSYREAGASLHYEQYF. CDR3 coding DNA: TGTGCCAGCAGTTATAGAGAAGCGGGGGCCTCTTTACACTACGAGCAGTACTTC.

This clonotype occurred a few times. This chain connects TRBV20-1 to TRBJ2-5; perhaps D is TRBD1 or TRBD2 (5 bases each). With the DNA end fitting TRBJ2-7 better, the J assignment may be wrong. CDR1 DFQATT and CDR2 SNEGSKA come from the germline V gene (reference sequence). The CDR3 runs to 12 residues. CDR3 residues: CSAGTIIYEQYF. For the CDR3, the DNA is TGCAGTGCTGGGACCATAATCTACGAGCAGTACTTC.

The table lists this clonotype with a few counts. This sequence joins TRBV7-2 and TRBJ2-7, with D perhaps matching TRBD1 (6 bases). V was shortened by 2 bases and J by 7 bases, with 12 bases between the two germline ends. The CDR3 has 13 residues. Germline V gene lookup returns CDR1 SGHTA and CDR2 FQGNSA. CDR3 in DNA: TGTGCCAGCAGCTTATCAGGGGCTTCGGAGCAGTACTTC. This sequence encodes CASSLSGASEQYF. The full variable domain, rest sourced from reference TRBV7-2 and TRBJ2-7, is GAGVSQSPSNKVTEKGKDVELRCDPISGHTALYWYRQSLGQGLEFLIYFQGNSAPDKSGLPSDRFSAERTGGSVSTLTIQRTQQEDSAVYLCASSLSGASEQYFGPGTRLTVT.

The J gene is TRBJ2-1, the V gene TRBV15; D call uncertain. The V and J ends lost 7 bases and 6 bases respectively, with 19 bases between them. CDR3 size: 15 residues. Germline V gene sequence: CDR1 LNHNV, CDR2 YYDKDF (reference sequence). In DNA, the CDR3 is TGTGCCACCACCCAGGATGGGATGGGATCCAATGAGCAGTTCTTC. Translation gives CATTQDGMGSNEQFF.

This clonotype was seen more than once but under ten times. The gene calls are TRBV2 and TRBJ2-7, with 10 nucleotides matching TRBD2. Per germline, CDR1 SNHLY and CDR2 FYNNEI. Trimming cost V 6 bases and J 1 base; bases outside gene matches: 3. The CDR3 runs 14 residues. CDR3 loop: CASSDSGGSYEQYF. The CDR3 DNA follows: TGTGCCAGCAGCGATAGCGGGGGGTCCTACGAGCAGTACTTC.

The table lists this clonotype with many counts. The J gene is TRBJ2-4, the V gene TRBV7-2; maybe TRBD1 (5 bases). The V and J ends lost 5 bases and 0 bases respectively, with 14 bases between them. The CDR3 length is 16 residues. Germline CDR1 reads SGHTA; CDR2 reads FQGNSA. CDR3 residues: CASSPDRDLAKNIQYF. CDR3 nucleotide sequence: TGTGCCAGCAGCCCTGACAGAGACCTAGCCAAAAACATTCAGTACTTC.

The CDR3, as DNA: TGTGCCAGCAGTTACTCCAATCTTCTAGCGGGGGGCGACAATGAGCAGTTCTTC. Protein product: CASSYSNLLAGGDNEQFF. V usage is TRBV6-2 or TRBV6-3 and J usage is TRBJ2-1; 11 bases are shared with TRBD2. The CDR3 consists of 18 residues. In germline, CDR1 is MNHEY, CDR2 SVGEGT. V dropped 0 bases and J dropped 5; count of bases not matched to a gene: 9.

CDR3 region: CASSSDRGAGSPLHF. CDR3 coding DNA: TGTGCCAGCAGCTCCGACCGGGGGGCAGGTTCACCCCTCCACTTT. The chain employs TRBV6-5 and TRBJ1-6, with D maybe TRBD1 (6 bases). V dropped 6 bases and J dropped 9 bases, with 18 bases sitting between them. Germline V gives CDR1 MNHEY, CDR2 SVGAGI. The CDR3 is 15 residues long.

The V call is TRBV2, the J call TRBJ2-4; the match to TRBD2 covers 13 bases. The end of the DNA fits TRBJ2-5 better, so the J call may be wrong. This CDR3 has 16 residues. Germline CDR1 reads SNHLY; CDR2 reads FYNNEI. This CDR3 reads CASRDVGLAGLETQYF. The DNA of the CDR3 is TGTGCCAGCAGGGATGTGGGACTAGCGGGGCTAGAGACCCAGTACTTC.

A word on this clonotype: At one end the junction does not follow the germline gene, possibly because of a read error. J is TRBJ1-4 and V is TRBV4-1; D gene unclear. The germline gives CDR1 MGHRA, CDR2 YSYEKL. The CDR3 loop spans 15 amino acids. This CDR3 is CASSQEGSREEKLFF. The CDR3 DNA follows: TGCGCTAGCAGCCAAGAAGGTTCGCGAGAGGAAAAACTGTTTTTT.

The CDR3: CASSLVGGNYNEQYF. CDR3 DNA: TGTGCCAGCAGCTTAGTCGGGGGGAACTACAATGAGCAGTACTTC. V gene TRBV7-2 combines with J gene TRBJ2-7; the match to TRBD2 covers 7 bases. This CDR3 spans 15 amino acids. The ends lost 1 base at V and 7 bases at J; junction bases unmatched: 10. Per germline, CDR1 SGHTA and CDR2 FQGNSA.

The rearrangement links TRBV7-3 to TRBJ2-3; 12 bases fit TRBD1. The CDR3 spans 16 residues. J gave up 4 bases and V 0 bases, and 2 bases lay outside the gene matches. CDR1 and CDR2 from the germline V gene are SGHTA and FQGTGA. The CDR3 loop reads CASSLTGTGGSDTQYF. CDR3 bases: TGTGCCAGCAGCTTAACCGGGACAGGGGGCTCAGATACGCAGTATTTT.

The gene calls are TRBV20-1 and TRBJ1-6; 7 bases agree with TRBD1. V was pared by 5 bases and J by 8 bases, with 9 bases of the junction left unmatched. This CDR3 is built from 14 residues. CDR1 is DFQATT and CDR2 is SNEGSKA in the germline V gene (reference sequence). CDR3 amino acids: CSAPIITGDSPLHF. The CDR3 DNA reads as TGCAGTGCTCCCATAATTACAGGGGATTCACCCCTCCACTTT.

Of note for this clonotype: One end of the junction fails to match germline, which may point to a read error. DNA for the CDR3: TGTGACACCAGTGCGGCGGAGGAGAGCACAGATACGCAGTATTTT. Translated, it gives CDTSAAEESTDTQYF. The rearrangement links TRBV24-1 to TRBJ2-3, with a tentative D call TRBD2 (5 bases). The V gene's germline CDR1 is KGHDR and CDR2 SFDVKD. The CDR3 has 15 residues.

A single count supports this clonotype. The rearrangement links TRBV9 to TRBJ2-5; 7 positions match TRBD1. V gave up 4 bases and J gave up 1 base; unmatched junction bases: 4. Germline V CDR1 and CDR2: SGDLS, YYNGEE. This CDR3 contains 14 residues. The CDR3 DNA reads TGTGCCAGCAGCATGGGACAGCTCCAAGAGACCCAGTACTTC. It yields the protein CASSMGQLQETQYF.

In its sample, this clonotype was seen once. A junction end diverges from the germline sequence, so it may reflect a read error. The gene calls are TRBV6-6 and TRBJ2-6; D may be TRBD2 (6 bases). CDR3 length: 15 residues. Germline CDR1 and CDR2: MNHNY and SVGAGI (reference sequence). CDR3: CASSYGGIGANALTF. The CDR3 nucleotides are TGTGCCAGCAGTTACGGGGGGATTGGGGCCAACGCCCTGACTTTC.

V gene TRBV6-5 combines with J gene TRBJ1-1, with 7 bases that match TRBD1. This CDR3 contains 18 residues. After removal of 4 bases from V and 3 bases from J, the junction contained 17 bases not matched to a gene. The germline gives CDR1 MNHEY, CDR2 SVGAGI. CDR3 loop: CASSSRQGPGDGYTEAFF. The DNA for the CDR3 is TGTGCCAGCAGTTCCAGACAGGGCCCAGGGGATGGCTACACTGAAGCTTTCTTT.

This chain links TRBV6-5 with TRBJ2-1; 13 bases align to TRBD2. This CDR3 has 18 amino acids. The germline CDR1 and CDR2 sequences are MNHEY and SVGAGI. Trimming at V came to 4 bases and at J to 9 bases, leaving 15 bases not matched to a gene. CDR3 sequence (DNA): TGTGCCAGCAGTTCACCCACCTCCGGGACTAGCGGGGTGGGTGAGCAGTTCTTC. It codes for CASSSPTSGTSGVGEQFF.